The clone carrying this T cell receptor (beta chain) has only a few counts. Its matching antigen is unknown. This record comes from a study of T-cell memory formation after mild COVID-19. Findings and limits, study-wide: Some clones that responded turned up in pre-infection memory, which suggests that cross-reactive memory joined in.

The CDR3 has 13 amino acids. The V end was cut by 3 bases, the J end by 5 bases, with 11 bases between. TCRdb called the 5' RACE reads again in MiXCR, with one record for every CDR3 protein. The data hold roughly 190,000 distinct CDR3 sequences, with around 18% observed a single time. The chain links TRBV12-3 or TRBV12-4 to TRBJ2-7; maybe TRBD1 (6 bases). This sequence was found in an adult woman who had mild COVID-19 (a few samples of this study predate the infection). Cell type and time point are not known. Material: PBMCs or a T cell subset sorted from them (not recorded which). The CDR3 protein is CASSLGAGDEQYF. The CDR3 nucleotides read TGTGCCAGCAGTTTGGGGGCCGGGGACGAGCAGTACTTC.